This T cell receptor beta chain was identified during a study of blood T cell repertoires in COVID-19. About the research overall: Collection of acute and convalescent COVID-19 samples took place in the United States, Italy and Spain. Sources were T cells, B-cell-depleted T cells, or PBMCs; the material itself was cDNA or gDNA.

The CDR3 loop spans 13 amino acids. Germline values: CDR1 GTSNPN, CDR2 SVGIG (reference sequence). Trimming cost V 3 bases and J 3 bases, with 6 bases left between them. Cohort assignment relied on participant-reported clinical history. Sequencing was performed with immunoSEQ multiplex PCR; in TCRdb, only in-frame clones are kept and a portion is missing. The table shows 200,000 or so clones, with approximately 88% occurring only once. This clonotype was sampled from a woman aged 25-40 years who had been exposed to COVID-19. The genes are TRBV30 and TRBJ2-6, with unresolved D. The sequencing input was PBMCs or T cells enriched from blood (not recorded which). CDR3 region: CAWRNSGANVLTF. The CDR3 DNA follows: TGTGCCTGGAGAAACAGTGGGGCCAACGTCCTGACTTTC.